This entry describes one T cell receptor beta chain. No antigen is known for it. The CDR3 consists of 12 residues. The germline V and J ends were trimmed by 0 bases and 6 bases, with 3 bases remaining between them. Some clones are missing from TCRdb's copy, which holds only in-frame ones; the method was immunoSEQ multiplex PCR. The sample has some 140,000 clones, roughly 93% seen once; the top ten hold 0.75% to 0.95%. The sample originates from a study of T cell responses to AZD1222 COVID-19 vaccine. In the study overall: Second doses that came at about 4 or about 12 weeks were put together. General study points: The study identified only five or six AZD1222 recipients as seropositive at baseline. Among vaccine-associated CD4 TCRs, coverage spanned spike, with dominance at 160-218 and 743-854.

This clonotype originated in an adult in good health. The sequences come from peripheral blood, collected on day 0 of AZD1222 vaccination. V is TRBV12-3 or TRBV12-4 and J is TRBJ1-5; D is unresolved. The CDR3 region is CASSLAVQPQHF. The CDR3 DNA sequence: TGTGCCAGCAGTTTAGCAGTTCAGCCCCAGCATTTT.